This paragraph covers one TCR beta chain sequence. Its target is unknown. These data originate in a study of cytomegalovirus exposure and HLA in healthy donors. Study-wide findings and caveats: The authors listed approximately 150 TCR beta chains as cytomegalovirus-associated. The tendency of first-cohort TCR clusters to co-occur in the 130 or so validation repertoires was identified by a subsequent analysis.

The data were produced by immunoSEQ multiplex PCR, yet TCRdb's version contains in-frame clones alone and is incomplete. The sample has about 120,000 clones, 88% seen once. The CDR3 consists of 11 residues. Germline trimming cut 5 bases from V and 11 bases from J; bases unmatched to any gene: 5. Germline V gene data show CDR1 as MNHEY and CDR2 as SMNVEV (reference sequence). The V gene is TRBV27, the J gene TRBJ1-1; 7 bases fit TRBD1. Sequenced sample: PBMCs. The sequence was collected from a woman under 30 in good health and CMV-seropositive. The CDR3 protein is CASSLDRVAFF. The DNA of the CDR3 is TGTGCCAGCAGTCTCGACAGGGTGGCTTTCTTT.